The present entry profiles one T cell receptor beta chain with its context. Preparation of the TCRbeta library used unique molecular identifiers. MiXCR was run by TCRdb on the PCR reads, yielding one entry per CDR3 protein. There are hundreds of thousands of distinct CDR3 sequences in the sample; roughly 15% occur only once, and approximately 4.5% lies in the top ten. With 7 bases removed from V and 6 bases from J, the gap between germline ends came to 16 bases. The CDR3 covers 13 residues. The sample is drawn from a study of T-cell reconstitution after alpha-beta-depleted transplantation in children.

The source was PBMCs, mostly from graft donor cells, collected 360 days after TCRalphabeta/CD19-depleted stem cell transplant. The TCR originated in a male patient younger than 18 who had a stem cell transplant for acute lymphoblastic leukemia, so the T cells may come from the graft donor. The rearrangement links TRBV12-3 or TRBV12-4 to TRBJ2-7; possible D gene TRBD2, 6 bases. This CDR3 is CASNPGTRGEQYF. The CDR3 DNA reads as TGTGCCAGCAACCCCGGGACTCGGGGCGAGCAGTACTTC.